Sequencing of this TCR beta chain was carried out in a study of blood T cell repertoires in COVID-19. Study-wide context: The United States, Italy and Spain provided the acute and convalescent COVID-19 samples. PBMCs, B-cell-depleted T cells, or T cells provided the cDNA or gDNA that made up the material.

In the authors' methods: The assay estimated nucleated cells by amplifying reference gene primers. The repertoire was sequenced with immunoSEQ multiplex PCR; TCRdb's copy has only in-frame clones and lacks some. The DNA was the basis for D and trimming; V, J and clone size are from that table. The sample lists under 300,000 clones, around 87% occurring once. The V gene lost 1 base and the J gene lost 4 bases, with 10 bases spanning the gap. CDR1 and CDR2 from the germline V gene are MNHEY and SVGAGI. The CDR3 is 14 amino acids. The sample taken for sequencing was peripheral blood. The clonotype comes from a woman in her 70s with active or convalescent COVID-19. The rearrangement links TRBV6-5 to TRBJ1-2; D unresolved. CDR3 protein: CASSYYPGIYGYTF. In nucleotides, the CDR3 is TGTGCCAGCAGTTACTACCCGGGGATCTATGGCTACACCTTC.